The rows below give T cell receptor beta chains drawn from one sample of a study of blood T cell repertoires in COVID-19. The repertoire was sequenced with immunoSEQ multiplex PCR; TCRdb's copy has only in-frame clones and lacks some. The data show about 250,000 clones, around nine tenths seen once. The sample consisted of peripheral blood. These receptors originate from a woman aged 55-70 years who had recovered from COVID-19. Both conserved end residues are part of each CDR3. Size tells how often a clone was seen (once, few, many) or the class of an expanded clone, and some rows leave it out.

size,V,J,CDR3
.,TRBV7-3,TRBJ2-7,CASSFVYQRVGMRYYEQYF
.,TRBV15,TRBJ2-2,CATSRGDSTFTGELFF
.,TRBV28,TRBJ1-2,CASSSVGGGSYGYTF
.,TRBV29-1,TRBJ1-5,CSVVETGNQPQHF
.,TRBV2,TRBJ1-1,CASAGTGVTEAFF
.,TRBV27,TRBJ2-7,CASSPFSSYEQYF
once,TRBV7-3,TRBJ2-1,CASSNLAGGPYNEQFF
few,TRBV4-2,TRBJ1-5,CASSQGGDQPQHF
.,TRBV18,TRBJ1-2,CASSPPSQGAREVRIYGYTF
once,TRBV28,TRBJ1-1,CASSLLTEAFF
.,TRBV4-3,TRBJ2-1,CASSHEVVNEQFF
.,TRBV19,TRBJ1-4,CASSIFVREKLFF
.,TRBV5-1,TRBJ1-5,CASSLEQGGQPQHF
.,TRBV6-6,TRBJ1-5,CASRRTGTYSNQPQHF
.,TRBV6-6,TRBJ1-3,CASSPSKGARNTIYF
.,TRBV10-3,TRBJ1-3,CAISPTPSSGNTIYF
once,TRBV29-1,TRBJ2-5,CSVEVGPYQETQYF
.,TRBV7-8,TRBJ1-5,CASSSRDRTPGGNQPQHF
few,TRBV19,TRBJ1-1,CASSFLGVTEAFF
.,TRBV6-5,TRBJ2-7,CASSRRRAYEQYF
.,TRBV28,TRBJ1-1,CASSLYDGVSAAFF
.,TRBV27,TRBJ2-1,CASSFPGAGTKFYNEQFF
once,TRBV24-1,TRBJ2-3,CATSDLTSGSTDTQYF
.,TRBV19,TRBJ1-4,CASELRQGKRAELFF
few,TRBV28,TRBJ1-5,CASSLTYNQPQHF
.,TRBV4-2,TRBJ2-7,CASSQDRLSDSPGYEQYF
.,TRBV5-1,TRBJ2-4,CASSLTGLAGVNIQYF
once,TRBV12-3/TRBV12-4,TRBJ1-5,CASSLGEYQPQHF
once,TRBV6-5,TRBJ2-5,CASTRLRPMKETQYF
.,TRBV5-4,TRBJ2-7,CASSLLLAGDEQYF
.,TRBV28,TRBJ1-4,CASSGAGSEKLFF
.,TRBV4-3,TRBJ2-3,CASSQDVRVTDTQYF
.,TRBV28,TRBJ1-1,CATVGQGRMNTEAFF
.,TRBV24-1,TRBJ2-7,CATPGEGQGSYEQYF
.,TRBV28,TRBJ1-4,CASSFRVARGYEKLFF
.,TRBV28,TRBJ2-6,CASSSRGANVLTF
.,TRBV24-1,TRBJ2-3,CATSRLSRGTDTQYF
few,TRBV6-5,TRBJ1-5,CASSYRGNNQPQHF
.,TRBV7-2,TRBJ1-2,CASRSSGFGYGYTF
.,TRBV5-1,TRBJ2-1,CASSLGQGAYNEQFF
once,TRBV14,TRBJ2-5,CASSTLTGTETQYF
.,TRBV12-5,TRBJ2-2,CASGLQQGIVTGELFF
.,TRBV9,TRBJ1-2,CASSGKDRGHGYTF
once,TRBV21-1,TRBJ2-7,CASPRDSSYEQYF